This TCR beta chain was recorded in a study of blood T cell repertoires in COVID-19. Repertoires were generated with immunoSEQ multiplex PCR, while TCRdb's copy carries only in-frame clones and drops some. The repertoire has roughly 180,000 clones, 80% to 90% of them found once; the top ten carry about 11%. CDR1 SGHVS and CDR2 FQNEAQ come from the germline V gene. CDR3 length equals 13 residues. Trimming pared 8 bases from V and 2 bases from J, leaving 12 bases between. The receptor comes from a man aged 40-50 years who had recovered from COVID-19. This rearrangement joins TRBV7-8 to TRBJ2-5, with TRBD2 as a possible D gene (6 bases). Sequences were obtained from PBMCs or T cells enriched from blood (not recorded which). CDR3 DNA: TGTGCCAGCGGCGGACGGGGGCAAGAGACCCAGTACTTC. This codes for CASGGRGQETQYF.